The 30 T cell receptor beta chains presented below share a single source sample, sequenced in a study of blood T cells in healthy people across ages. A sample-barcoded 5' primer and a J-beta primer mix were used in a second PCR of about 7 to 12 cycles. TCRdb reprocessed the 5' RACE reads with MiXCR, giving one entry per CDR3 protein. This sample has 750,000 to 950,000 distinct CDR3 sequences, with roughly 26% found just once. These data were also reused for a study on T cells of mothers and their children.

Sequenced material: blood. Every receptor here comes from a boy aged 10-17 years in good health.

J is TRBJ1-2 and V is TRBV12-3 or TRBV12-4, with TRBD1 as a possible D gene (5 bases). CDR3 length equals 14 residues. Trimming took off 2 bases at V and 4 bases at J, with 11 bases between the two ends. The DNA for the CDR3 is TGTGCCAGCAGTTTAAGCAACAGGCCCTATGGCTACACCTTC. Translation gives CASSLSNRPYGYTF.

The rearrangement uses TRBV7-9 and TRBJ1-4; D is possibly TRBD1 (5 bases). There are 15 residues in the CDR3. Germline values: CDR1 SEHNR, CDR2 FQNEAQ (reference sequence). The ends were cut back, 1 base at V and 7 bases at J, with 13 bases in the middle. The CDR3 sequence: CASSLEGQGREKLFF. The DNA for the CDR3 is TGTGCCAGCAGCTTAGAGGGGCAGGGTCGTGAAAAACTGTTTTTT.

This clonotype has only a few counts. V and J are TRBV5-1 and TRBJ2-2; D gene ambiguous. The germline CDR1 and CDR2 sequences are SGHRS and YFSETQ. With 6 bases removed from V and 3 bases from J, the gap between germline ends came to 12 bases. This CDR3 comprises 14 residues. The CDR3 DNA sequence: TGCGCCAGCAACCCAGGACCTTACACCGGGGAGCTGTTTTTT. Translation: CASNPGPYTGELFF.

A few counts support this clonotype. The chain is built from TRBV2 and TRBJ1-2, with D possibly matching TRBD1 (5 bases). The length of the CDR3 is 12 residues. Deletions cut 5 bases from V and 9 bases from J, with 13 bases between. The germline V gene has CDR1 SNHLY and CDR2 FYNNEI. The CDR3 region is CASSPRAESYTF. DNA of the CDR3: TGTGCCAGCAGTCCCAGGGCAGAAAGCTACACCTTC. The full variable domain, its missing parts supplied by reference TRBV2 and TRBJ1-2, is EPEVTQTPSHQVTQMGQEVILRCVPISNHLYFYWYRQILGQKVEFLVSFYNNEISEKSEIFDDQFSVERPDGSNFTLKIRSTKLEDSAMYFCASSPRAESYTFGSGTRLTVV.

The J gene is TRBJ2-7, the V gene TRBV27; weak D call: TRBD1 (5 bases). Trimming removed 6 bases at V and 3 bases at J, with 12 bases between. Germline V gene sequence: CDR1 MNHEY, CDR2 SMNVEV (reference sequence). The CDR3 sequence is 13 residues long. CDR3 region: CASRPGHIYEQYF. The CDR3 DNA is TGTGCCAGCAGACCCGGACATATCTACGAGCAGTACTTC.

CDR3 amino acids: CASSSLRGNTGELFF. CDR3 coding DNA: TGTGCCAGCAGCAGTTTGAGGGGGAACACCGGGGAGCTGTTTTTT. The J gene is TRBJ2-2, the V gene TRBV11-2, with D perhaps given as TRBD1 or TRBD2 (5 bases each). Trimming shortened V by 5 bases and J by 1 base, and 11 bases separated the two germline ends. The CDR3 runs 15 residues. Germline assignment: CDR1 SGHAT and CDR2 FQNNGV.

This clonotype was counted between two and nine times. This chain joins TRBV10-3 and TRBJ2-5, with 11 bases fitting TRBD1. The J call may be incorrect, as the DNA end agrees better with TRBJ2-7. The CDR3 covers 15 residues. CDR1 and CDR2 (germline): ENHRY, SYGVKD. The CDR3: CAISPGQGAIYEQYF. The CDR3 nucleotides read TGTGCCATCAGCCCAGGACAGGGGGCTATTTACGAGCAGTACTTC.

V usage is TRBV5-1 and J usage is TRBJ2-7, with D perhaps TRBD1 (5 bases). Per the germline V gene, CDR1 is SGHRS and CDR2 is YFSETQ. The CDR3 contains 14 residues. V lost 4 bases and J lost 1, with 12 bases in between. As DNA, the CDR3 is TGCGCCAGCAGCCCTACCGACAGTTCCTACGAGCAGTACTTC. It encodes CASSPTDSSYEQYF.

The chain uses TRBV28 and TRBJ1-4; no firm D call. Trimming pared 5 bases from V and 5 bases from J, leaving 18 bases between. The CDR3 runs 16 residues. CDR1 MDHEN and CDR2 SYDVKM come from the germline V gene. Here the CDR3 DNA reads TGTGCCAGCAGTCTTCAGTCGGTGGGTTCCAATGAAAAACTGTTTTTT. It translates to CASSLQSVGSNEKLFF.

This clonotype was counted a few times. The CDR3 loop is CASSQGRGQPQHF. The CDR3 DNA reads as TGTGCCAGCAGCCAAGGGAGGGGACAGCCCCAGCATTTT. The chain uses TRBV14 and TRBJ1-5; weak D call: TRBD1 (5 bases). Germline CDR1 SGHDN, CDR2 FVKESK. The germline V and J ends were trimmed by 1 base and 7 bases, with 8 bases remaining between them. The CDR3 totals 13 residues.

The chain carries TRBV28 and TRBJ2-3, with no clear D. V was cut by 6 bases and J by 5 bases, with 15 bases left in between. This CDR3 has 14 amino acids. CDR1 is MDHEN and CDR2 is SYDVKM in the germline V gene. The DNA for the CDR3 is TGTGCCAGCAGCACCCGCAAACCGGGAGATACGCAGTATTTT. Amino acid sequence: CASSTRKPGDTQYF. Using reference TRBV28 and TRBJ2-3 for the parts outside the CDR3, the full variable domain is DVKVTQSSRYLVKRTGEKVFLECVQDMDHENMFWYRQDPGLGLRLIYFSYDVKMKEKGDIPEGYSVSREKKERFSLILESASTNQTSMYLCASSTRKPGDTQYFGPGTRLTVL.

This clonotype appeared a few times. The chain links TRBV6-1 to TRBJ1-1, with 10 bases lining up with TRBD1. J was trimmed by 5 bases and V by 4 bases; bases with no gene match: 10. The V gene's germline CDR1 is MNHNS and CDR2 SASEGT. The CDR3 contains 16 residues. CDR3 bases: TGTGCCAGCAGTGGTGGGGACAGGGGAGTGAGGACTGAAGCTTTCTTT. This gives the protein CASSGGDRGVRTEAFF.

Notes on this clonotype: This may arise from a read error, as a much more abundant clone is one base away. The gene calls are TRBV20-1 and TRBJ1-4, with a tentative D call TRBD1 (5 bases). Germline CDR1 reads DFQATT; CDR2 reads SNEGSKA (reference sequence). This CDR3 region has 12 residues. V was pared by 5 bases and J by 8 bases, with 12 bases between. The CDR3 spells CSAGKDTEKLFF. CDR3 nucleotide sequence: TGCAGTGCTGGGAAGGACACCGAAAAACTGTTTTTT.

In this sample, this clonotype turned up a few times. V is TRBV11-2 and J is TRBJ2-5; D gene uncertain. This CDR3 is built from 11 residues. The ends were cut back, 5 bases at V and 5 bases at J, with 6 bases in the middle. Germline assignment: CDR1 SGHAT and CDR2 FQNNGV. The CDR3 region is CASSHAETQYF. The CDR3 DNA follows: TGTGCCAGCAGCCATGCGGAGACCCAGTACTTC.

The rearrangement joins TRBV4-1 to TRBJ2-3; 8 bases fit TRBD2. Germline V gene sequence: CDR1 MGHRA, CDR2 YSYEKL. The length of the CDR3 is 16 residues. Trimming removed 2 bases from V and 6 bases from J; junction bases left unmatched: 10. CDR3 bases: TGCGCCAGCAGCCAACCGGGACTAGATGTGATGGATACGCAGTATTTT. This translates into CASSQPGLDVMDTQYF.

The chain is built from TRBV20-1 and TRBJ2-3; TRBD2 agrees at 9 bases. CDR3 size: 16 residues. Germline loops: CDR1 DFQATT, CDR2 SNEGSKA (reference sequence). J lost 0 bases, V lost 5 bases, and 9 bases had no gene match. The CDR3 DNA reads TGCAGTGCTCCCCAAGCGGGGGGAAATAGCACAGATACGCAGTATTTT. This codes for CSAPQAGGNSTDTQYF.

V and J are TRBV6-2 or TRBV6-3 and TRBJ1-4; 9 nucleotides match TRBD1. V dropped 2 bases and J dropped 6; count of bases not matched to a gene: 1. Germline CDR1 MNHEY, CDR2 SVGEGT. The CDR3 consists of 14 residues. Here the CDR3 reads CASSYRTGDEKLFF. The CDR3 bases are TGTGCCAGCAGTTACAGGACAGGGGATGAAAAACTGTTTTTT.

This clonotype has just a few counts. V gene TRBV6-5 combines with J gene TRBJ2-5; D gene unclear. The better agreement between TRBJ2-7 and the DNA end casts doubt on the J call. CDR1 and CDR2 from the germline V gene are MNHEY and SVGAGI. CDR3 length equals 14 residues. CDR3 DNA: TGTGCCAGCAGTTACTCTGACCGATCCTACGAGCAGTACTTC. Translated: CASSYSDRSYEQYF.

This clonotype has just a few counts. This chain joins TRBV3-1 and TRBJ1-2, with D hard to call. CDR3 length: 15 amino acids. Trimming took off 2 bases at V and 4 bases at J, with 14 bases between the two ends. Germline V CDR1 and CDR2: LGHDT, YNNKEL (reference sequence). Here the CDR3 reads CASSQMAGVLYGYTF. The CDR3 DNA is TGTGCCAGCAGCCAAATGGCAGGCGTCCTCTATGGCTACACCTTC.

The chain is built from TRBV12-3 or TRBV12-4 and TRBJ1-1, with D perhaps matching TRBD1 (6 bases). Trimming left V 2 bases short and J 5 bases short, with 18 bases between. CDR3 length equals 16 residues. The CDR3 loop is CASSLSHYRDVTEAFF. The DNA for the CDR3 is TGTGCCAGCAGTTTATCTCATTACAGGGATGTAACTGAAGCTTTCTTT.

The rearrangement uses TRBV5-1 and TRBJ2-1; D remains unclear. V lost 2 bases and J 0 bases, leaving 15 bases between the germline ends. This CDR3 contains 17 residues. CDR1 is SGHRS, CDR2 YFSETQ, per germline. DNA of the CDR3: TGCGCCAGCAGCTTCGAAAACACCCTGAGCTCCTACAATGAGCAGTTCTTC. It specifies CASSFENTLSSYNEQFF.

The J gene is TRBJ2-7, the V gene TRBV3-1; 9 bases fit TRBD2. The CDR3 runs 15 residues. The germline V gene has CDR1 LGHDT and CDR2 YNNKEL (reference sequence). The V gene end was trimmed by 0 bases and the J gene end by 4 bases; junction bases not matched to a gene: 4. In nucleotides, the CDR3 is TGTGCCAGCAGCCAAGAGGGGCTAGCGGGATACGAGCAGTACTTC. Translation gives CASSQEGLAGYEQYF.

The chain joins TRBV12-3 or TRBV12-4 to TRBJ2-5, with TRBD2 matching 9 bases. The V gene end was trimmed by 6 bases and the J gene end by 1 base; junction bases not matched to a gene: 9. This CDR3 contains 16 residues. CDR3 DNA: TGTGCCAGCAGCATGGGGGGCGGGGGGGGCCAAGAGACCCAGTACTTC. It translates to CASSMGGGGGQETQYF.

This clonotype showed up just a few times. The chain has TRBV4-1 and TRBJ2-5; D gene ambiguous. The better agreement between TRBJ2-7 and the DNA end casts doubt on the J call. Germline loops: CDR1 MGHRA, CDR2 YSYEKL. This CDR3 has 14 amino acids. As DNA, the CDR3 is TGCGCCAGCAGTCTACTGCAGTCCTCCTACGAGCAGTACTTC. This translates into CASSLLQSSYEQYF.

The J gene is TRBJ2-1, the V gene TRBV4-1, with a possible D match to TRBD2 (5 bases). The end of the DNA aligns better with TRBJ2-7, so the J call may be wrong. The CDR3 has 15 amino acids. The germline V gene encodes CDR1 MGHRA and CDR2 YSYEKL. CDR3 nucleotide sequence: TGCGCCAGCAGCCAAGAGGGGTCGGGGAACTACGAGCAGTACTTC. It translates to CASSQEGSGNYEQYF.

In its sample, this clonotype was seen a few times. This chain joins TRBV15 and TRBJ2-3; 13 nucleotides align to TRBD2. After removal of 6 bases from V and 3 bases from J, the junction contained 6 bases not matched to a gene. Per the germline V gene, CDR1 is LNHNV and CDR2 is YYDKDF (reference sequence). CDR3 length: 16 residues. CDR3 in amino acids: CATSGGLAGATDTQYF. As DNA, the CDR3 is TGTGCCACCAGTGGCGGACTAGCGGGGGCAACAGATACGCAGTATTTT. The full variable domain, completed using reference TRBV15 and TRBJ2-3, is DAMVIQNPRYQVTQFGKPVTLSCSQTLNHNVMYWYQQKSSQAPKLLFHYYDKDFNNEADTPDNFQSRRPNTSFCFLDIRSPGLGDTAMYLCATSGGLAGATDTQYFGPGTRLTVL.

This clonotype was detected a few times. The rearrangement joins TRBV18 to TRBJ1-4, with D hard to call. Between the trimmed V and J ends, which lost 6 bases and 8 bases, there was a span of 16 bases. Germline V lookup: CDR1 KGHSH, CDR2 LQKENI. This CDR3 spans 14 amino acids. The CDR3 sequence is CASSQVEGGEKLFF. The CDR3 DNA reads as TGTGCCAGCTCCCAAGTGGAGGGCGGCGAAAAACTGTTTTTT.

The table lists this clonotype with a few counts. The chain's CDR3 is CASSQTRGRLDEQYF. Written as DNA, the CDR3 is TGCGCCAGCAGCCAAACCAGGGGGCGCCTGGACGAGCAGTACTTC. V and J are TRBV4-1 and TRBJ2-7; 8 bases agree with TRBD1. The trim removed 2 bases at V and 5 bases at J, leaving 8 bases unmatched. The CDR3 is 15 residues long. Germline V gene lookup returns CDR1 MGHRA and CDR2 YSYEKL.

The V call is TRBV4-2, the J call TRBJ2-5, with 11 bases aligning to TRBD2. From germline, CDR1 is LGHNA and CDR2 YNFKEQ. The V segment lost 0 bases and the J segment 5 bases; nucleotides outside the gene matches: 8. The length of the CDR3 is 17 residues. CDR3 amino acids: CASSQDSGRGGVETQYF. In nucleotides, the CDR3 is TGTGCCAGCAGCCAAGATAGCGGGAGGGGGGGAGTCGAGACCCAGTACTTC.

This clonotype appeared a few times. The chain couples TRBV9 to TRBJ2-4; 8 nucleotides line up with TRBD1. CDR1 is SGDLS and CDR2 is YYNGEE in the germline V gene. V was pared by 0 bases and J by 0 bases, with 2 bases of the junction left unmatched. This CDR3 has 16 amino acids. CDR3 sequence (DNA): TGTGCCAGCAGCGTAGGACAGGGGATAGCCAAAAACATTCAGTACTTC. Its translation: CASSVGQGIAKNIQYF.